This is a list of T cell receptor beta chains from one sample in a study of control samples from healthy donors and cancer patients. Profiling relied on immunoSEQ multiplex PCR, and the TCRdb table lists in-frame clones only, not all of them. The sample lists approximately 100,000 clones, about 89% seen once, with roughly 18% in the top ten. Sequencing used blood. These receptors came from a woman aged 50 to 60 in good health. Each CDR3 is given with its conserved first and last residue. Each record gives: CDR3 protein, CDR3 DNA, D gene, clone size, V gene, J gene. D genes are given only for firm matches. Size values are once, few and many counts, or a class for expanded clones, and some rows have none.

CASSTRSRDNSPLHF	TGTGCCAGTAGTACACGTTCCAGGGATAATTCACCCCTCCACTTT	-	few	TRBV19	TRBJ1-6
CASSPGLFITDTQYF	TGTGCCAGCAGCCCGGGACTGTTTATCACAGATACGCAGTATTTT	-	-	TRBV7-3	TRBJ2-3
CATSDPGQGIIGELFF	TGTGCCACCAGTGACCCGGGACAGGGGATTATCGGGGAGCTGTTTTTT	TRBD1	-	TRBV24-1	TRBJ2-2
CASSLIQGPNYGYTF	TGTGCCAGCAGCTTAATCCAGGGCCCTAACTATGGCTACACCTTC	-	-	TRBV7-2	TRBJ1-2
CASSISGELFF	TGTGCCAGCAGTATAAGCGGGGAGCTGTTTTTT	-	-	TRBV2	TRBJ2-2
CASSYSTANYGYTF	TGTGCCAGCAGTTACTCGACAGCTAACTATGGCTACACCTTC	-	-	TRBV6-5	TRBJ1-2
CASSYSNRGDGPFF	TGTGCCAGCAGTTACTCCAACAGGGGGGATGGTCCGTTCTTC	TRBD1	-	TRBV6-6	TRBJ2-1
CASRGTSNTGELFF	TGTGCCAGCAGGGGGACTTCGAACACCGGGGAGCTGTTTTTT	-	-	TRBV6-5	TRBJ2-2
CASSQGTPGANEKLFF	TGTGCCAGCAGCCAGGGCACGCCGGGGGCTAATGAAAAACTGTTTTTT	-	-	TRBV11-2	TRBJ1-4
CASSRQGGGSYEQYF	TGCGCCAGCAGCCGACAAGGGGGGGGATCCTACGAGCAGTACTTC	-	once	TRBV4-1	TRBJ2-7
CAWSGPGRTVNQPQHF	TGTGCCTGGAGCGGACCTGGTCGGACTGTTAATCAGCCCCAGCATTTT	-	-	TRBV30	TRBJ1-5
CAWSLSRDTQYF	TGTGCCTGGAGTCTTAGCCGAGATACGCAGTATTTT	-	-	TRBV30	TRBJ2-3
CASSPRVDRESYNEQFF	TGTGCCAGCAGTCCTCGGGTGGACAGGGAGTCCTACAATGAGCAGTTCTTC	TRBD1	-	TRBV7-9	TRBJ2-1
CASSQVAHRGTEAFF	TGTGCCAGCAGCCAAGTGGCTCACAGGGGAACTGAAGCTTTCTTT	TRBD1	-	TRBV3-1/TRBV3-2	TRBJ1-1
CASSQVNNPYEQYF	TGCGCCAGCAGCCAAGTTAACAACCCCTACGAGCAGTACTTC	-	-	TRBV4-1	TRBJ2-7
CASSSGTSGASTDTQYF	TGTGCCAGCAGCTCAGGGACTAGCGGGGCTAGCACAGATACGCAGTATTTT	TRBD2	-	TRBV11-3	TRBJ2-3
CASSLGISQAGYTGELFF	TGTGCCAGCAGCTTAGGAATTAGCCAAGCGGGATACACCGGGGAGCTGTTTTTT	TRBD2	-	TRBV13	TRBJ2-2
CASSYSTGEQYF	TGTGCCAGCAGTTACTCGACGGGGGAACAGTACTTC	-	-	TRBV6-6	TRBJ2-7